This entry features one TCR beta chain sequence. Its antigen is still unknown. CDR3 size: 14 residues. The V end lost 5 bases, the J end lost 7 bases, and 18 bases lay between the germline ends. CDR1 and CDR2 from the germline V gene are MDHEN and SYDVKM. The sample belongs to a study of cytomegalovirus exposure and HLA in healthy donors. Study results and limitations: The investigators catalogued 150 to 200 TCR beta chains as cytomegalovirus-associated. For cytomegalovirus status, the classifier reportedly gave diagnoses with high specificity and sensitivity. Accurate predictions that matched the HLA-A and HLA-B alleles of most subjects were reportedly made from TCR beta sequences.

Healthy individuals who donated bone marrow served as the donors. The PCR contained 60 Vbeta and 13 Jbeta primers. Profiled with immunoSEQ multiplex PCR; TCRdb holds only in-frame clones, not every one. The sample carries 150,000 to 200,000 clones, 75% to 90% recorded once. This rearrangement joins TRBV28 to TRBJ2-7; TRBD2 is a possible D gene (6 bases). Sequences were obtained from PBMCs. This receptor was taken from a woman aged 18-29 years in good health and CMV-seronegative. The CDR3 bases are TGTGCCAGCAGTCTTCCTAGCGCGGCGGGTGAGCAGTACTTC. This translates into CASSLPSAAGEQYF.